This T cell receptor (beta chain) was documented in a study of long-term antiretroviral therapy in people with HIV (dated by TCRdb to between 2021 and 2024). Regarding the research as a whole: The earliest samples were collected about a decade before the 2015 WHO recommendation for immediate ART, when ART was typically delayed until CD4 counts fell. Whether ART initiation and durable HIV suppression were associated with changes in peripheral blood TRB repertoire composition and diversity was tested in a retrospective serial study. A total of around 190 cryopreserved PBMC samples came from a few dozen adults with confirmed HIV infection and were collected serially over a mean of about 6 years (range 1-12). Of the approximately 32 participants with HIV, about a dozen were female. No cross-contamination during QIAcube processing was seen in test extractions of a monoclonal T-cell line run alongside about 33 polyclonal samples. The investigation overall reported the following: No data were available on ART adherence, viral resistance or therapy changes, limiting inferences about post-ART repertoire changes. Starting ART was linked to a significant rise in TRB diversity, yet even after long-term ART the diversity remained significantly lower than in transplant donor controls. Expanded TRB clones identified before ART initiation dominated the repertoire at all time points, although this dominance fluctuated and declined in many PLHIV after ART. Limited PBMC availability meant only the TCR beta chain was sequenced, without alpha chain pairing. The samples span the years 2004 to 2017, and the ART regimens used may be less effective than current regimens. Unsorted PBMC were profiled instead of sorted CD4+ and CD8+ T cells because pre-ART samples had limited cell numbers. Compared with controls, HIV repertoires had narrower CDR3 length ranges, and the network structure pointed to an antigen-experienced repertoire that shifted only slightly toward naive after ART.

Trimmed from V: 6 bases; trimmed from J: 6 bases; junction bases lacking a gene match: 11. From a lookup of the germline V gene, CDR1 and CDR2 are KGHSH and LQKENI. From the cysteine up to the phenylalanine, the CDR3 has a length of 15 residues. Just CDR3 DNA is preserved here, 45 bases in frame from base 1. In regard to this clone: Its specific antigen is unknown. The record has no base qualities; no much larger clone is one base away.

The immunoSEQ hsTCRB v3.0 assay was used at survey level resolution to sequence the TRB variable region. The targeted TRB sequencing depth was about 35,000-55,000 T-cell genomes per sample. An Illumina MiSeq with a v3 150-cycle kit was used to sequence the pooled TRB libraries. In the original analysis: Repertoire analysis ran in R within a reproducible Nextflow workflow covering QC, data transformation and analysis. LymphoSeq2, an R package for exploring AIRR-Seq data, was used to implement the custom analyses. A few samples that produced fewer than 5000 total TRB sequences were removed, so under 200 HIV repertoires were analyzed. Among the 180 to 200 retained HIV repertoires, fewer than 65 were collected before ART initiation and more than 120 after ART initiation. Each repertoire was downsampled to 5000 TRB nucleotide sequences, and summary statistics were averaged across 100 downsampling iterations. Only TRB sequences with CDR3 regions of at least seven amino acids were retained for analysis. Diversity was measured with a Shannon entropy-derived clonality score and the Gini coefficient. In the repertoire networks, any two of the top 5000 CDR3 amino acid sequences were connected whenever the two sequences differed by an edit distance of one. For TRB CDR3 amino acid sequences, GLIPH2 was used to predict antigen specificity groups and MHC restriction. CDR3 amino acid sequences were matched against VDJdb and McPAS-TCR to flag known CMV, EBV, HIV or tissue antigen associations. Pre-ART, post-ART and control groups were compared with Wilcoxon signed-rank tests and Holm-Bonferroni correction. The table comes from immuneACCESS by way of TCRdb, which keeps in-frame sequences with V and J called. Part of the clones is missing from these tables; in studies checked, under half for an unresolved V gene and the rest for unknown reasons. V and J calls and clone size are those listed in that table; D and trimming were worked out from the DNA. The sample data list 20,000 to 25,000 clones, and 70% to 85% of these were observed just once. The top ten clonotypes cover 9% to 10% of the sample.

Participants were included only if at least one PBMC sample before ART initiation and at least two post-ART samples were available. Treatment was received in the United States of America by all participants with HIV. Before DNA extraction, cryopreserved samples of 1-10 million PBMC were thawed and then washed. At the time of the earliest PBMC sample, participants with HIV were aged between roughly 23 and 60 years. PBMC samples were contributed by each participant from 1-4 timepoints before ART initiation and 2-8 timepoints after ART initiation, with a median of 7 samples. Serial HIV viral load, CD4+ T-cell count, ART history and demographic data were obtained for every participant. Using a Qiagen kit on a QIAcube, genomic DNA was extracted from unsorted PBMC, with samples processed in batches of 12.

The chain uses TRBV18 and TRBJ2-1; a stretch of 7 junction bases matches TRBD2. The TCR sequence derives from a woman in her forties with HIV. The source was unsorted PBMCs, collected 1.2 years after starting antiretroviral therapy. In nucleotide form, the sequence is TGTGCCAGCTCCCTTGAGGGAGGGCCGGGCAATGAGCAGTTCTTC. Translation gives CASSLEGGPGNEQFF.